The 14 T cell receptor beta chains given below trace back to one sample, sequenced in a study of blood T cells in healthy people across ages. Combining a sample-barcoded 5' primer with a J-beta primer mix, a second PCR ran for about 6 to 12 cycles. Each CDR3 protein is one row after TCRdb ran MiXCR on the 5' RACE reads. Here the sample spans around 1.5 million distinct CDR3 sequences, roughly 64% being singletons. Source material: blood. These receptors all stem from a man between 18 and 29 years old in good health.

Concerning this clonotype itself: One junction end does not reproduce the germline sequence, and a read error may be involved. The V gene is TRBV5-1, the J gene TRBJ2-1, with no clear D. CDR3 length: 13 amino acids. The V gene's germline CDR1 is SGHRS and CDR2 YFSETQ. As DNA, the CDR3 is TGTGCCAGCAGTCTGAGGCAGCTCAATGAGCAGTTCTTC. Encoded protein: CASSLRQLNEQFF.

This clonotype was counted many times. The chain recombines TRBV7-9 with TRBJ2-7, with D hard to call. Trimming removed 1 base at V and 6 bases at J, with 7 bases between. This CDR3 comprises 12 residues. CDR1 and CDR2 (germline): SEHNR, FQNEAQ (reference sequence). In nucleotides, the CDR3 is TGTGCCAGCAGCTTAGGGGCTGTCGAGCAGTACTTC. This sequence encodes CASSLGAVEQYF.

The chain is built from TRBV28 and TRBJ2-7, with a weak D call TRBD1 (6 bases). The germline V gene has CDR1 MDHEN and CDR2 SYDVKM. CDR3 length: 19 residues. The germline V and J ends were trimmed by 1 base and 0 bases, with 22 bases remaining between them. The CDR3 is CASSLLVGGGTQSSYEQYF. The CDR3 nucleotides read TGTGCCAGCAGTTTATTGGTGGGTGGGGGCACTCAGAGCTCCTACGAGCAGTACTTC.

Turning to this clonotype: At one of its ends the junction is not consistent with the germline gene, which may arise from a read error. The V and J genes are TRBV6-6 and TRBJ2-7; perhaps TRBD2 as D (5 bases). The J call is doubtful: the DNA matches TRBJ2-5 better. Germline V CDR1 and CDR2: MNHNY, SVGAGI (reference sequence). There are 17 residues in the CDR3. The CDR3 here is CAGSYLSGSPSPETQYF. The DNA of the CDR3 is TGTGCCGGCAGTTATCTCAGCGGCAGCCCCTCCCCAGAGACCCAGTACTTC.

The chain has TRBV4-3 and TRBJ1-2; 8 positions agree with TRBD1. V shed 5 bases, J shed 2 bases, and the junction held 10 bases outside the gene matches. Germline V gives CDR1 LGHNA, CDR2 YSLEER. CDR3 length: 16 amino acids. The CDR3 loop reads CASSSGTGSLNYGYTF. DNA of the CDR3: TGCGCCAGCAGCTCAGGGACAGGATCGCTAAACTATGGCTACACCTTC.

This clonotype was found a few times. The chain uses TRBV2 and TRBJ2-1; D unresolved. The germline V and J ends were trimmed by 1 base and 9 bases, with 19 bases remaining between them. From germline, CDR1 is SNHLY and CDR2 FYNNEI. The CDR3 sequence is 16 residues long. The CDR3 coding sequence is TGTGCCAGCAGTGAAGGGGGAATAAAAAGAAAGGGTGAGCAGTTCTTC. Residues: CASSEGGIKRKGEQFF.

This rearrangement joins TRBV7-2 to TRBJ2-1; the D gene could be TRBD1 or TRBD2 (5 bases each). The CDR3 extends over 15 amino acids. The V gene's germline CDR1 is SGHTA and CDR2 FQGNSA. V gave up 5 bases and J gave up 3 bases, with 14 bases separating them. The CDR3 coding sequence is TGTGCCAGCAGCCTCGGGGTGGGACGCTACAATGAGCAGTTCTTC. Translation: CASSLGVGRYNEQFF.

The gene calls are TRBV4-1 and TRBJ2-1; 12 nucleotides agree with TRBD2. The CDR3 loop spans 17 amino acids. Germline V gives CDR1 MGHRA, CDR2 YSYEKL. V was clipped by 1 base and J by 8 bases; unmatched bases: 9. CDR3 sequence reads: CASSQALAGGPSHEQFF. For the CDR3, the DNA is TGCGCCAGCAGCCAAGCGCTAGCGGGAGGGCCCAGTCATGAGCAGTTCTTC.

This chain joins TRBV2 and TRBJ2-4; D perhaps matches TRBD1 (5 bases). The DNA end lines up better with TRBJ2-7; the J call may be wrong. The CDR3 extends over 14 amino acids. Germline V gene lookup returns CDR1 SNHLY and CDR2 FYNNEI. For the CDR3, the DNA is TGTGCCAGCAGACAGGACCCCGGTAGTGGCGAGCAGTACTTC. Translated, it gives CASRQDPGSGEQYF.

This clonotype was seen once. The chain couples TRBV15 to TRBJ2-1; no reliable D call. Germline values: CDR1 LNHNV, CDR2 YYDKDF (reference sequence). The CDR3 is made up of 17 amino acids. Between the trimmed V and J ends, which lost 0 bases and 4 bases, there was a span of 16 bases. Here the CDR3 reads CATSRDQVTDYYNEQFF. The CDR3 DNA is TGTGCCACCAGCAGAGATCAAGTGACGGATTATTACAATGAGCAGTTCTTC.

The chain has TRBV4-3 and TRBJ2-7, with D maybe TRBD1 (6 bases). The J call is doubtful: the DNA matches TRBJ2-5 better. This CDR3 has 15 amino acids. The V gene's germline CDR1 is LGHNA and CDR2 YSLEER. The CDR3 DNA reads as TGCGCCAGCAGCCAAACAACAGGGACGGGAGAGACCCAGTACTTC. Translating gives CASSQTTGTGETQYF.

This clonotype showed up many times. At one end the junction does not follow the germline gene, possibly because of a read error. This chain links TRBV7-2 with TRBJ2-3, with TRBD2 matching 9 bases. From germline, CDR1 is SGHTA and CDR2 FQGNSA. This CDR3 has 15 amino acids. CDR3 loop: CASSPTSGATDTQYF. The CDR3 region has the DNA TGCGCCAGCAGCCCGACTAGCGGAGCGACAGATACGCAGTATTTT.

In this sample, this clonotype turned up once. CDR3 sequence (DNA): TGTGCCAGCAGGAGACTAGGGAGGGAGCAGTACTTC. Its protein is CASRRLGREQYF. The chain links TRBV2 to TRBJ2-5; 7 bases align to TRBD2. V was clipped by 6 bases and J by 11 bases; unmatched bases: 9. The germline gives CDR1 SNHLY, CDR2 FYNNEI. This CDR3 has 12 residues.

As concerns this clonotype: The junction does not match germline at one end; this may be a read error. CDR3 protein: CASSLDGNGELFF. The CDR3 region has the DNA TGTGCTAGCAGCTTAGACGGGAACGGGGAGCTGTTTTTT. This sequence joins TRBV7-7 and TRBJ2-2, with D tentatively TRBD2 (5 bases). Germline CDR1 reads SSHAT; CDR2 reads FNYEAQ (reference sequence). This CDR3 region has 13 residues.